This record looks at one TCR beta chain sequence and its context. The CDR3 consists of 14 residues. V lost 5 bases and J lost 3, with 14 bases in between. Germline loops: CDR1 SGHTA, CDR2 FQGNSA. The data stem from a study of shared clonotypes between healthy human individuals. Libraries were prepared by immunoSEQ multiplex PCR; TCRdb keeps only in-frame clonotypes and omits some of them. Altogether about 2.2 million clones are present, roughly 91% being singletons, with the ten largest covering under 2%. Naive CD8 cells lacked CD45RO, underwent positive selection for CCR7 and left out terminally differentiated effector memory CD45RA+ cells.

The sample taken for sequencing was naive CD8+ T cells from PBMCs. The chain combines TRBV7-2 with TRBJ2-7; maybe TRBD2 (6 bases). The sequence was obtained from a man aged 18 to 29 in good health. Some clones in this sample may be carry-over from other donors' samples. The CDR3 nucleotides are TGTGCCAGCAGCCCCGAGTCTAGCGACTACGAGCAGTACTTC. The encoded protein is CASSPESSDYEQYF. Using reference TRBV7-2 and TRBJ2-7 for the parts outside the CDR3, the full variable domain is GAGVSQSPSNKVTEKGKDVELRCDPISGHTALYWYRQSLGQGLEFLIYFQGNSAPDKSGLPSDRFSAERTGGSVSTLTIQRTQQEDSAVYLCASSPESSDYEQYFGPGTRLTVT.